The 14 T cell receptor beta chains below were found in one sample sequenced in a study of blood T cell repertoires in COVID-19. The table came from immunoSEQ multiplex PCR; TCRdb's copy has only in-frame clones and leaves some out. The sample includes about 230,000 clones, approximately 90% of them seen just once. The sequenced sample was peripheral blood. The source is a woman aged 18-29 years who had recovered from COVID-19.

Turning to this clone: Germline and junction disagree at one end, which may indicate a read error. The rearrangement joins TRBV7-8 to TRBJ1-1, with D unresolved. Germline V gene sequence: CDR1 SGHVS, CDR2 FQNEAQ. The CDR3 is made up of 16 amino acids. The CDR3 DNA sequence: TGTGCCACCAGCTTAGTTCTAGAGGGCGGGTCACCTGAAGCTTTCTTT. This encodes CATSLVLEGGSPEAFF.

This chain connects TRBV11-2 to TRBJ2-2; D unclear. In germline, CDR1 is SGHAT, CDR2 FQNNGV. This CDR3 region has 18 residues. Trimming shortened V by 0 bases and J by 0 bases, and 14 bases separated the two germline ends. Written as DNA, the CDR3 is TGTGCCAGCAGCTTAGATCCTAGGCGAATTACGAACACCGGGGAGCTGTTTTTT. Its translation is CASSLDPRRITNTGELFF.

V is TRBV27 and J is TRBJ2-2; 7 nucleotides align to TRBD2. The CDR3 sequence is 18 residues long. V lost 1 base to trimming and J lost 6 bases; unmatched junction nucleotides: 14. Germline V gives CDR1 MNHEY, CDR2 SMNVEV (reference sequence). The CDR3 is CASSLWGGAGAYSGELFF. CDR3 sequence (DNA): TGTGCCAGCAGTTTATGGGGAGGGGCGGGAGCTTATTCCGGGGAGCTGTTTTTT.

The CDR3 loop is CASSFTTSGTDTQYF. CDR3 DNA sequence: TGTGCCAGCAGCTTTACTACTAGCGGGACAGATACGCAGTATTTT. The rearrangement uses TRBV11-2 and TRBJ2-3, with TRBD2 matching over 9 bases. V lost 3 bases to trimming and J lost 3 bases; unmatched junction nucleotides: 4. CDR1 is SGHAT and CDR2 is FQNNGV in the germline V gene. This CDR3 is 15 amino acids long.

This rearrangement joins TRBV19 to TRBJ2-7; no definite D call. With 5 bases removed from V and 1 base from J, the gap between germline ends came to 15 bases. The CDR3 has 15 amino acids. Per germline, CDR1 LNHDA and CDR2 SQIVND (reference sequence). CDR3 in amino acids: CASSSPGARSYEQYF. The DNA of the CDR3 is TGTGCCAGTAGTTCCCCGGGTGCGAGGTCCTACGAGCAGTACTTC.

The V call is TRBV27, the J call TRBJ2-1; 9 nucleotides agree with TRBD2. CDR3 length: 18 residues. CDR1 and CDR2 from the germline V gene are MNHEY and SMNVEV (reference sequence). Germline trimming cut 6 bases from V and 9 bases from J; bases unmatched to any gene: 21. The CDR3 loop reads CASSNGYFLASGIGEQFF. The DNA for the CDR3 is TGTGCCAGCAGCAACGGGTATTTTTTGGCTAGCGGGATAGGTGAGCAGTTCTTC.

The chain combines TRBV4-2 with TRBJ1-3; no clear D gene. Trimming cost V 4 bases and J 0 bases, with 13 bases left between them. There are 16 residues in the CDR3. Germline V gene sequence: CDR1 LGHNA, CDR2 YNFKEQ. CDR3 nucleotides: TGTGCCAGCAGCCCCTCCGGAGGCGACTCTGGAAACACCATATATTTT. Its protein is CASSPSGGDSGNTIYF.

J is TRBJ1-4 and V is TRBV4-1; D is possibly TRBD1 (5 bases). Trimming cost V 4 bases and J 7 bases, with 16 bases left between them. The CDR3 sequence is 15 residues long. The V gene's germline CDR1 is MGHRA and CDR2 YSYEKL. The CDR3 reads CASSRQARDGEKLFF. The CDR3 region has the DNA TGCGCCAGCAGCCGTCAAGCCAGGGATGGTGAAAAACTGTTTTTT.

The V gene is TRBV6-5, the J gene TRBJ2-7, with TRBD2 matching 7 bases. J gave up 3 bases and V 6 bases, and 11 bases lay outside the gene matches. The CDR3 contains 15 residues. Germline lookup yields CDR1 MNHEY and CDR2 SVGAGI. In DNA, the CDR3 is TGTGCCAGCAGCCCCGCGGGGGTGGGAGTCTACGAGCAGTACTTC. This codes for CASSPAGVGVYEQYF.

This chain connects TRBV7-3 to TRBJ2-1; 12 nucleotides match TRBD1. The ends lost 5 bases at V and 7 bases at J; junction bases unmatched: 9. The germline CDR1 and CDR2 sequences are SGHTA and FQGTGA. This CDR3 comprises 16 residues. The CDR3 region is CASSPHGTGGRNEQFF. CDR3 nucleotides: TGTGCCAGCAGCCCCCACGGGACAGGGGGCAGGAATGAGCAGTTCTTC. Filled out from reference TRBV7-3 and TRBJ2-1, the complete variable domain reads GAGVSQTPSNKVTEKGKYVELRCDPISGHTALYWYRQSLGQGPEFLIYFQGTGAADDSGLPNDRFFAVRPEGSVSTLKIQRTERGDSAVYLCASSPHGTGGRNEQFFGPGTRLTVL.

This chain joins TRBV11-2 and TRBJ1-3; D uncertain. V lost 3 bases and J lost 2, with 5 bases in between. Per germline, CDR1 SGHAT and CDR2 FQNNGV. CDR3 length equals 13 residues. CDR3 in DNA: TGTGCCAGCAGCTTGTCGGCTGGAAACACCATATATTTT. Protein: CASSLSAGNTIYF.

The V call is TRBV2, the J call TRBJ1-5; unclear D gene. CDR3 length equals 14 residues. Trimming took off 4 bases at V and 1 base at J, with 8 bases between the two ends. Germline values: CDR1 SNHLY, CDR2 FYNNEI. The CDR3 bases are TGTGCCAGCAGTGTAAACTTGAGCAATCAGCCCCAGCATTTT. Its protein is CASSVNLSNQPQHF. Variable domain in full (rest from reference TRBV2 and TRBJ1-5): EPEVTQTPSHQVTQMGQEVILRCVPISNHLYFYWYRQILGQKVEFLVSFYNNEISEKSEIFDDQFSVERPDGSNFTLKIRSTKLEDSAMYFCASSVNLSNQPQHFGDGTRLSIL.

The CDR3 protein is CASSRSQDRSNEKLFF. CDR3 bases: TGCGCCAGCAGCCGCTCACAGGACCGGAGTAATGAAAAACTGTTTTTT. The V call is TRBV4-1, the J call TRBJ1-4, with D perhaps TRBD1 (5 bases). Germline V gene lookup returns CDR1 MGHRA and CDR2 YSYEKL. The CDR3 consists of 16 residues. The V gene lost 4 bases and the J gene lost 4 bases, with 16 bases spanning the gap.

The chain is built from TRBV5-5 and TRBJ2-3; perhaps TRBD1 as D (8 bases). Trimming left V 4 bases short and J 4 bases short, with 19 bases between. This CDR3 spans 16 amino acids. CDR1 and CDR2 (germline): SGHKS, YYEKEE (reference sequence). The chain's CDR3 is CASSLRQGRGPDTQYF. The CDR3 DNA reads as TGTGCCAGCAGCCTCAGACAGGGGAGGGGGCCAGATACGCAGTATTTT.